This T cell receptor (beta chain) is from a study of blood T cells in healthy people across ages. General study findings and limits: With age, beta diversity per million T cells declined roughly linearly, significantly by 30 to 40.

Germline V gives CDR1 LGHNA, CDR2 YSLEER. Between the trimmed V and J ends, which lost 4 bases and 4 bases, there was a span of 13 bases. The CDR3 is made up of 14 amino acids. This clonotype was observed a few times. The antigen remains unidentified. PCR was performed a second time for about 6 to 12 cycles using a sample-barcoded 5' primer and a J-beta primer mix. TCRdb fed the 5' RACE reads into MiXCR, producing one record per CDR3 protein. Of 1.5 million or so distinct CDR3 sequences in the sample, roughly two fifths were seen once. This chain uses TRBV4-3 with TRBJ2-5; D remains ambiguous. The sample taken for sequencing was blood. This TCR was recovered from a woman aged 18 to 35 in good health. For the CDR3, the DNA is TGCGCCAGCAGCCTACGGACGGGCGGAGAGACCCAGTACTTC. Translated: CASSLRTGGETQYF.